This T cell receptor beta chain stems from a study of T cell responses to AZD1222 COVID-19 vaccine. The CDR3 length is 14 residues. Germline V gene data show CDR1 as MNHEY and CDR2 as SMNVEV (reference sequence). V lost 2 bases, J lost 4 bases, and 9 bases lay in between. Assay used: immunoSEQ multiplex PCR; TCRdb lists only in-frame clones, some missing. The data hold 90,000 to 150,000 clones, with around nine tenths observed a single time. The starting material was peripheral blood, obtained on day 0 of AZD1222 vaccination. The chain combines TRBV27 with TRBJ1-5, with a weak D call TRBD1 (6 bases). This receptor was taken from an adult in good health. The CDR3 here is CASSLRGGNQPQHF. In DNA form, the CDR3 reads TGTGCCAGCAGTTTAAGGGGGGGAAATCAGCCCCAGCATTTT.